This section outlines one T cell receptor (beta chain) sequence together with its context. The sample belongs to a study of blood T cell repertoires in COVID-19. This CDR3 region has 15 residues. Germline lookup yields CDR1 KGHSH and CDR2 LQKENI. V was clipped by 0 bases and J by 6 bases; unmatched bases: 4. In the original processing: Estimation of nucleated cell counts was performed using reference gene primer amplification. This table comes from immunoSEQ multiplex PCR, and its TCRdb copy is limited to in-frame clones, with some not included. D and trimming come from the DNA, and the V and J calls and clone size come from that table. The table records approximately 48,000 clones, more than 80% of them present only once.

Sequenced: peripheral blood. J is TRBJ2-1 and V is TRBV18; TRBD2 aligns across 8 bases. This TCR came from a man aged 55-75 years with acute or convalescent COVID-19. The chain's CDR3 is CASSPPREGTNEQFF. The DNA for the CDR3 is TGTGCCAGCTCACCACCCCGGGAGGGTACCAATGAGCAGTTCTTC.